This record covers a single T cell receptor (beta chain). What it recognizes is unknown. This sample stems from a study of beta chain features in type 1 diabetes. Study-wide results and limits: Diminished insertions and augmented deletions at VDJ junctions characterized type 1 diabetes patients. Shorter TCRB CDR3s, moderately but significantly so, marked every one of the four CD4+ subsets in Type 1 diabetes patients. It was not settled here whether HLA type affects TCRB rearrangement.

The CDR3 extends over 13 amino acids. Germline V CDR1 and CDR2: SQVTM, ANQGSEA. With 5 bases removed from V and 8 bases from J, the gap between germline ends came to 16 bases. The study reverse transcribed the entire isolated RNA, so it sequenced expressed TCRB transcripts. Assay used: immunoSEQ multiplex PCR; TCRdb lists only in-frame clones, some missing. The sample lists about 650,000 clones, roughly 12% occurring once. Purities over 95% were achieved in all sorted populations. The clonotype comes from a man aged 30 to 39 with type 1 diabetes. The chain has TRBV29-1 and TRBJ2-1; tentatively, D is TRBD1 or TRBD2 (6 bases each). Sequenced input: naive CD4+ T cells from blood. Here the CDR3 reads CSVRQVADYEQFF. CDR3 bases: TGCAGCGTTCGACAGGTAGCGGATTATGAGCAGTTCTTC.